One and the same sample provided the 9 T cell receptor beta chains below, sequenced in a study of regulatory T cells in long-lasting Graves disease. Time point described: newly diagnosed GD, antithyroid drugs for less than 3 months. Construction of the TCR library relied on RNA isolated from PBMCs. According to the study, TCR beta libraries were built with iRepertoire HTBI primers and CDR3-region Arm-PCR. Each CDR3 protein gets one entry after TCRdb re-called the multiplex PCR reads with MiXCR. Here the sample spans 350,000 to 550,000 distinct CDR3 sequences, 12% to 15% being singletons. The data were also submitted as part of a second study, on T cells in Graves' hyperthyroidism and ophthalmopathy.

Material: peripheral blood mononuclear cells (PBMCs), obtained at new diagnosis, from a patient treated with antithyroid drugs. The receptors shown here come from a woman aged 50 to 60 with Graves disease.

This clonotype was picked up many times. The CDR3 protein is CASGLDETQYF. In DNA form, the CDR3 reads TGTGCCAGTGGACTAGACGAGACCCAGTACTTC. J is TRBJ2-5 and V is TRBV28, with 7 bases that match TRBD2. The ends lost 9 bases at V and 5 bases at J; junction bases unmatched: 3. The germline gives CDR1 MDHEN, CDR2 SYDVKM. The length of the CDR3 is 11 residues.

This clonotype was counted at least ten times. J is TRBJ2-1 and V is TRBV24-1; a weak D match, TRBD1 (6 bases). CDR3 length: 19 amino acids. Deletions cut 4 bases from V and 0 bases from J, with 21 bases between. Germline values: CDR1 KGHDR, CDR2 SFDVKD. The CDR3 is CATSDRWLDSASSYNEQFF. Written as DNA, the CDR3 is TGTGCCACCAGTGACCGTTGGCTGGACAGCGCGAGCTCCTACAATGAGCAGTTCTTC.

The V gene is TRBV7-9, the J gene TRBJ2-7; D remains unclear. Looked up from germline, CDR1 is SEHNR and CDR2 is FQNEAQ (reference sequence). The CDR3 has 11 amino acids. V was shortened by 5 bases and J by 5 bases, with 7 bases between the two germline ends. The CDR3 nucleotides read TGTGCCAGCAGCCGTACGGACGAGCAGTACTTC. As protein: CASSRTDEQYF.

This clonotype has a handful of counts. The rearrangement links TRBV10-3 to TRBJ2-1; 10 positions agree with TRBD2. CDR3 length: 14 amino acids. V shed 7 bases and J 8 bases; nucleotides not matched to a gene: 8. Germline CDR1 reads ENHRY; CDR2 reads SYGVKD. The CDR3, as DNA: TGTGCCATCACTAGCGGGAGTGGTGTCGATGAGCAGTTCTTC. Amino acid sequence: CAITSGSGVDEQFF.

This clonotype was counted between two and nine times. CDR3 in amino acids: CASSTTSGAYEQYF. In DNA form, the CDR3 reads TGTGCCAGTAGTACGACTAGCGGGGCCTACGAGCAGTACTTC. This chain links TRBV19 with TRBJ2-7, with TRBD2 matching 11 bases. CDR1 is LNHDA, CDR2 SQIVND, per germline (reference sequence). With 4 bases clipped from V and 2 bases from J, the junction kept 1 base outside the gene matches. CDR3 length: 14 amino acids.

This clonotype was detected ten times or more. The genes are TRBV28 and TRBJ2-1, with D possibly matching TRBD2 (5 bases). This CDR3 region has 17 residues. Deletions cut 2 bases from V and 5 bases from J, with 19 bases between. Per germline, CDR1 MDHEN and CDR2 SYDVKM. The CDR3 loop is CASSLVPLPSRNNEQFF. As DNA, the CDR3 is TGTGCCAGCAGTTTAGTTCCCCTCCCTAGCAGAAACAATGAGCAGTTCTTC.

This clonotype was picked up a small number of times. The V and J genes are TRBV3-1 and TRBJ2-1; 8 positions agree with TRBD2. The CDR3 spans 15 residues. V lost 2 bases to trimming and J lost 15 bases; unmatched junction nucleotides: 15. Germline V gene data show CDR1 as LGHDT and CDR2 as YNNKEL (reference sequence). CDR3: CASSQTSGQNKVRFF. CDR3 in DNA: TGTGCCAGCAGCCAAACTAGCGGCCAAAATAAAGTTCGGTTCTTC.

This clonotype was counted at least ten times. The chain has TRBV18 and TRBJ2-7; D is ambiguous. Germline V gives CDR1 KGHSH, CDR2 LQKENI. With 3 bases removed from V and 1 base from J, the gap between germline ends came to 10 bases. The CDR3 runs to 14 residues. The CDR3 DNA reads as TGTGCCAGCTCACCGGCGGTCGTATCCTACGAGCAGTACTTC. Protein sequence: CASSPAVVSYEQYF. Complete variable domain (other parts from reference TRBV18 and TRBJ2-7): NAGVMQNPRHLVRRRGQEARLRCSPMKGHSHVYWYRQLPEEGLKFMVYLQKENIIDESGMPKERFSAEFPKEGPSILRIQQVVRGDSAAYFCASSPAVVSYEQYFGPGTRLTVT.

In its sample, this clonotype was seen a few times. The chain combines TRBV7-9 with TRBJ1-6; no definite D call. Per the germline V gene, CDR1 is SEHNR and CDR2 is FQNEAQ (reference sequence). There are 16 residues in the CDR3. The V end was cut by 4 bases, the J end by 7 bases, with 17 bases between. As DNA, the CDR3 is TGTGCCAGCAGCTCGGAATCGGTCCAACTGAATTCACCCCTCCACTTT. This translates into CASSSESVQLNSPLHF.